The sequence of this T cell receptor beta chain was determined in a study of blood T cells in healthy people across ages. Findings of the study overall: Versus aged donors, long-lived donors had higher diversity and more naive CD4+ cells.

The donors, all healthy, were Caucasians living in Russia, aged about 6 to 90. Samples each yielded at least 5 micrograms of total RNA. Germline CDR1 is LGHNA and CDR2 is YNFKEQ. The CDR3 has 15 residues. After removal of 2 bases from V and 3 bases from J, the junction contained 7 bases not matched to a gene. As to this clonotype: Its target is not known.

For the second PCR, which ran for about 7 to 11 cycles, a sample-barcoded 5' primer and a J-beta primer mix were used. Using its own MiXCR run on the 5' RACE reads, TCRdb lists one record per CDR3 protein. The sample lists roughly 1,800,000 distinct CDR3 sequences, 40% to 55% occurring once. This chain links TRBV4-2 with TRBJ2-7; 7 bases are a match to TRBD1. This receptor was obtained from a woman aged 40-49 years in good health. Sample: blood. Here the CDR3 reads CASSQQPGGSYEQYF. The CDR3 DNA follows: TGTGCCAGCAGCCAACAACCAGGGGGAAGCTACGAGCAGTACTTC.